This T cell receptor (beta chain) is drawn from a study of T-cell reconstitution after alpha-beta-depleted transplantation in children. General study points: Newly generated T cells supplied most T-cell counts and diversity one year post-transplant. By about two months after transplant, alpha-beta T cells reportedly arose from several hundred graft clones that had expanded. Certain patients had high TCRbeta diversity at day 60, and it came from recipient T cells and thymic progenitors that survived.

Worth noting for this clonotype: What it binds is unknown.

The CDR3 is 15 residues long. Deletions cut 4 bases from V and 1 base from J, with 12 bases between. CDR1 KGHDR and CDR2 SFDVKD come from the germline V gene. Unique molecular identifiers were used in preparing the TCRbeta library. MiXCR was run by TCRdb on the PCR reads, yielding one entry per CDR3 protein. The table records hundreds of thousands of distinct CDR3 sequences, under 20% of them present only once. The rearrangement uses TRBV24-1 and TRBJ1-2; tentative D call: TRBD1 (6 bases). The material sequenced was PBMCs, mostly from graft donor cells, taken 360 days after TCRalphabeta/CD19-depleted stem cell transplant. The sequence was collected from a male patient between 2 and 9 years old who had a stem cell transplant for acute lymphoblastic leukemia, so the T cells may come from the graft donor. The CDR3, as DNA: TGTGCCACCAGTGACAGGGGAGAGGTTAACTATGGCTACACCTTC. This encodes CATSDRGEVNYGYTF.